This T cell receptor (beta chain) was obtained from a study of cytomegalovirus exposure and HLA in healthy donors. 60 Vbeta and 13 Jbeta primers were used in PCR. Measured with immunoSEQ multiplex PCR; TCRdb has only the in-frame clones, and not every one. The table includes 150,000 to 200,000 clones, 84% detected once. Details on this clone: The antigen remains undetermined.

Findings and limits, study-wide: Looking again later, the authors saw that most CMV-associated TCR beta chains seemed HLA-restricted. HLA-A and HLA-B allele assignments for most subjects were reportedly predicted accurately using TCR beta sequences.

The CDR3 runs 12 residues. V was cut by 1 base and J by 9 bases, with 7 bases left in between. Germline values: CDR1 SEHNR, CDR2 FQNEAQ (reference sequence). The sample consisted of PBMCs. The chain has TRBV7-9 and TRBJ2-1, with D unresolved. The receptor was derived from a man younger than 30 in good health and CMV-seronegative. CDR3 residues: CASSLVRIEQFF. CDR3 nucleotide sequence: TGTGCCAGCAGCTTAGTGCGGATTGAGCAGTTCTTC. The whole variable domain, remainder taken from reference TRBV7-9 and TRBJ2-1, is DTGVSQNPRHKITKRGQNVTFRCDPISEHNRLYWYRQTLGQGPEFLTYFQNEAQLEKSRLLSDRFSAERPKGSFSTLEIQRTEQGDSAMYLCASSLVRIEQFFGPGTRLTVL.